A selection of T cell receptor beta chains follows, all from one sample in a study of regulatory T cells in long-lasting Graves disease. TCRdb re-analysed the multiplex PCR reads in MiXCR, keeping a single row per CDR3 protein. Counted here are some 460,000 distinct CDR3 sequences, around 15% occurring once; the ten biggest clones make up 12%. A further study also used this sample, focusing on T cells in Graves' hyperthyroidism and ophthalmopathy.

The sample consisted of peripheral blood mononuclear cells (PBMCs), taken at new diagnosis, from a patient treated with antithyroid drugs. Receptor source: a man between 40 and 49 years old with Graves disease. Both conserved end residues are part of each CDR3. The D gene is left open where the match is weak.

j_gene: TRBJ2-7; v_gene: TRBV30; d_gene: TRBD1; CDR3aa: CAEWTGGDEQYF
j_gene: TRBJ1-1; v_gene: TRBV20-1; d_gene: NA; CDR3aa: CSARKGVENTEAFF
j_gene: TRBJ1-5; v_gene: TRBV2; d_gene: NA; CDR3aa: CASHRDGVSNQPQHF
j_gene: TRBJ2-1; v_gene: TRBV20-1; d_gene: TRBD2; CDR3aa: CSARGGLYNEQFF
j_gene: TRBJ2-1; v_gene: TRBV5-1; d_gene: NA; CDR3aa: CASSLGYSSYNEQFF
j_gene: TRBJ2-7; v_gene: TRBV30; d_gene: NA; CDR3aa: CAWTASGRQYF
j_gene: TRBJ2-7; v_gene: TRBV10-2; d_gene: NA; CDR3aa: CASSGGWGTGEQYF
j_gene: TRBJ2-6; v_gene: TRBV24-1; d_gene: NA; CDR3aa: CATSDPQGTGANVLTF
j_gene: TRBJ2-5; v_gene: TRBV12-3/TRBV12-4; d_gene: NA; CDR3aa: CASSFRPKQETQYF
j_gene: TRBJ2-7; v_gene: TRBV6-2/TRBV6-3; d_gene: NA; CDR3aa: CAALKASSRSYEQYF
j_gene: TRBJ2-3; v_gene: TRBV5-1; d_gene: NA; CDR3aa: CASSLGVGGGGSTDTQYF
j_gene: TRBJ2-3; v_gene: TRBV2; d_gene: TRBD2; CDR3aa: CASSETSGDTQYF
j_gene: TRBJ2-7; v_gene: TRBV18; d_gene: NA; CDR3aa: CASSPGTGAKDGQYF
j_gene: TRBJ1-2; v_gene: TRBV24-1; d_gene: NA; CDR3aa: CATSEGTVGGYTF
j_gene: TRBJ2-5; v_gene: TRBV6-1; d_gene: TRBD1; CDR3aa: CASSPSPGGGETQYF
j_gene: TRBJ2-7; v_gene: TRBV20-1; d_gene: TRBD2; CDR3aa: CSAPLAGKMGEQYF
j_gene: TRBJ2-1; v_gene: TRBV19; d_gene: TRBD2; CDR3aa: CASSFPSGPYNEQFF
j_gene: TRBJ2-7; v_gene: TRBV11-2; d_gene: TRBD1; CDR3aa: CASNLDSGTVTYEQYF